This T cell receptor (beta chain) was sequenced in a study of molecular identifiers for immune sequencing clone quantification. CDR3 size: 17 residues. Germline CDR1 is MNHEY and CDR2 is SVGAGI. Trimming removed 5 bases at V and 2 bases at J, with 20 bases between. The bulk TCR libraries were made with methods described before and with listed TCR primers. TCRdb used MiXCR to reprocess the PCR reads, holding one entry per CDR3 protein. The repertoire consists of around 480,000 distinct CDR3 sequences, with around 23% occurring once and the leading ten covering around 0.76%. For naive CD8 T cells, sorting used the CD8+CD4-CCR7+CD45RA+ phenotype.

This receptor was obtained from a human donor in good health. Some libraries in this study had Jurkat cell RNA spiked in. Source material: naive CD8+ T cells from blood, with Jurkat cell RNA spiked in. The subset was: FACS-sorted CD8+CD4-CCR7+CD45RA+ naive T cells. J is TRBJ2-3 and V is TRBV6-5; TRBD1 might be the D (5 bases). This CDR3 reads CASSQLQHFGATDTQYF. In DNA form, the CDR3 reads TGTGCCAGCAGTCAACTACAGCATTTTGGGGCCACAGATACGCAGTATTTT.